This TCR beta chain came from a study of blood T cell repertoires in COVID-19. Study information: COVID-19 samples, acute and convalescent, were from the United States, Italy and Spain. Sources were T cells, B-cell-depleted T cells, or PBMCs; the material itself was cDNA or gDNA.

Original processing methods: By means of reference gene primer amplification, nucleated cell counts were estimated. Sequenced by immunoSEQ multiplex PCR; TCRdb stores in-frame clones only, minus some. V and J calls and clone size are those listed in that table; D and trimming were worked out from the DNA. This table holds some 240,000 clones, around nine tenths found once. The sample was peripheral blood. This receptor was obtained from a man aged 55 to 69 who had recovered from COVID-19.

The CDR3 loop reads CASSAGGTDTQYF. CDR3 nucleotide sequence: TGTGCCAGCAGCGCAGGGGGCACAGATACGCAGTATTTT. The chain couples TRBV7-3 to TRBJ2-3; possibly TRBD1 for D (6 bases). Germline CDR1 and CDR2: SGHTA and FQGTGA. This CDR3 has 13 residues. V was trimmed by 5 bases and J by 1 base, leaving 7 bases between them.